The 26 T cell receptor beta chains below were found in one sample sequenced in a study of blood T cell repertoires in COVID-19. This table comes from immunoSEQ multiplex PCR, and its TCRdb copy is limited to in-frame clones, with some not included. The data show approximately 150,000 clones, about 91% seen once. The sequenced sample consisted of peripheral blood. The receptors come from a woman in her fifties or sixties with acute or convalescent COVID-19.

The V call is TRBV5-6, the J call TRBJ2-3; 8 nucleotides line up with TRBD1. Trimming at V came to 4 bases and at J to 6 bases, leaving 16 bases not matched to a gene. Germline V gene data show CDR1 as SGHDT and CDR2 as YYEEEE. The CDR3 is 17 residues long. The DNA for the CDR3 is TGTGCCAGCAGCACAAGGACAGGGACTTTTCGGGCGGATACGCAGTATTTT. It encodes CASSTRTGTFRADTQYF.

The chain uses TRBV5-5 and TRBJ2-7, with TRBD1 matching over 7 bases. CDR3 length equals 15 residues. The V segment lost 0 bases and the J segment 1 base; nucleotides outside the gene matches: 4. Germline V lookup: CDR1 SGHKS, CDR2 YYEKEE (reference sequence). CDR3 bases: TGTGCCAGCAGCTTGGTGGCAGGGGGATCCTACGAGCAGTACTTC. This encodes CASSLVAGGSYEQYF.

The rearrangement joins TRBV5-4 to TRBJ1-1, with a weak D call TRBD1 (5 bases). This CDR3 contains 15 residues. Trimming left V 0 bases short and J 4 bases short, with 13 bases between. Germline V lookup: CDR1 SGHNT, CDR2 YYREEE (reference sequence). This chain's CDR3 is CASSLEQGRSTEAFF. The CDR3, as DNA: TGTGCCAGCAGCTTGGAGCAGGGAAGGAGCACTGAAGCTTTCTTT.

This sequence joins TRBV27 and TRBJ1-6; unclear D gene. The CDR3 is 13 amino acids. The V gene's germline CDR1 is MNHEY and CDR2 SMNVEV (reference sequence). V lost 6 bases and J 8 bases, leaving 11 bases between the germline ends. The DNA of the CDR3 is TGTGCCAGCAGAGAGGGTCCCTATTCACCCCTCCACTTT. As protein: CASREGPYSPLHF.

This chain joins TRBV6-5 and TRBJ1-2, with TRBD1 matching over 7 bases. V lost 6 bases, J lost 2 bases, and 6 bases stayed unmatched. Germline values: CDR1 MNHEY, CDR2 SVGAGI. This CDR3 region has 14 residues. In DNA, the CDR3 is TGTGCCAGCAGGCGGGGACAGCTGAACTATGGCTACACCTTC. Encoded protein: CASRRGQLNYGYTF.

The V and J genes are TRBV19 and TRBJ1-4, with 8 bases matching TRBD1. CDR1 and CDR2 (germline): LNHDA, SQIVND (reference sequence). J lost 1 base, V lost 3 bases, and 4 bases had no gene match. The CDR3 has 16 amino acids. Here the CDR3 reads CASSIPGGRTNEKLFF. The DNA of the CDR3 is TGTGCCAGTAGTATTCCAGGGGGCCGAACTAATGAAAAACTGTTTTTT.

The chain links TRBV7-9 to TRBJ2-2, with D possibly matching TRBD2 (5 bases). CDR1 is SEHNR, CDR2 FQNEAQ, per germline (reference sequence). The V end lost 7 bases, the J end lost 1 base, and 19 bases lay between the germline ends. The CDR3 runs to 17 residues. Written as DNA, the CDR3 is TGTGCCAGCACCCCTCAGGAGGCGGTCTTGAACACCGGGGAGCTGTTTTTT. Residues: CASTPQEAVLNTGELFF.

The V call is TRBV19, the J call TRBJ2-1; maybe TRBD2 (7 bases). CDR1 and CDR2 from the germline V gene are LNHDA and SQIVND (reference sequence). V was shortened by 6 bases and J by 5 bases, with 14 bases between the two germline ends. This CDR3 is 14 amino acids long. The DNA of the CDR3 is TGTGCCAGTAGATATAGAGGGGGGGACAATGAGCAGTTCTTC. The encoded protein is CASRYRGGDNEQFF.

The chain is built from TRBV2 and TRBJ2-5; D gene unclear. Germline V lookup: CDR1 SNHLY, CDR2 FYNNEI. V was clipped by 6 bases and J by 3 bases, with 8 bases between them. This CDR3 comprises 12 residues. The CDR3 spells CASRHPEETQYF. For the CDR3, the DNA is TGTGCCAGCAGACACCCCGAAGAGACCCAGTACTTC.

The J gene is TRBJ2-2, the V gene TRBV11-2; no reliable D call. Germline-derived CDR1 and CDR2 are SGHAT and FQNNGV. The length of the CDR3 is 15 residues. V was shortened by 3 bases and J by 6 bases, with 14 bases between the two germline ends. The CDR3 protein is CASSLYRDLAGELFF. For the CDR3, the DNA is TGTGCCAGCAGCTTGTACAGAGACCTCGCCGGGGAGCTGTTTTTT.

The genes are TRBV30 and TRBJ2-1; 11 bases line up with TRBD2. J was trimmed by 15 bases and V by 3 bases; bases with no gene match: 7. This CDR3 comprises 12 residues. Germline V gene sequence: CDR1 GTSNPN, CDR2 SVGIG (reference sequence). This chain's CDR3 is CAWRPTSGVLFF. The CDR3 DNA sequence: TGTGCCTGGAGGCCGACTAGCGGGGTTTTGTTCTTC. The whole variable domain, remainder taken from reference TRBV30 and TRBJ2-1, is SQTIHQWPATLVQPVGSPLSLECTVEGTSNPNLYWYRQAAGRGLQLLFYSVGIGQISSEVPQNLSASRPQDRQFILSSKKLLLSDSGFYLCAWRPTSGVLFFGPGTRLTVL.

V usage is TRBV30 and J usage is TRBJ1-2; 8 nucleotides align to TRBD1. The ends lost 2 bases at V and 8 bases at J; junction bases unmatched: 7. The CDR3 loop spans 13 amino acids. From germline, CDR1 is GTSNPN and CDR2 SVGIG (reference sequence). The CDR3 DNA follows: TGTGCCTGGAGTCGACAGGGGAACGAAGGCTACACCTTC. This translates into CAWSRQGNEGYTF.

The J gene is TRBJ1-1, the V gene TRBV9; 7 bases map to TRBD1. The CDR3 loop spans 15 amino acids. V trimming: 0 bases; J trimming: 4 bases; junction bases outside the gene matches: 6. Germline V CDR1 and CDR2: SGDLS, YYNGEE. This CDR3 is CASSVAATGSTEAFF. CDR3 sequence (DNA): TGTGCCAGCAGCGTAGCGGCGACAGGGAGCACTGAAGCTTTCTTT.

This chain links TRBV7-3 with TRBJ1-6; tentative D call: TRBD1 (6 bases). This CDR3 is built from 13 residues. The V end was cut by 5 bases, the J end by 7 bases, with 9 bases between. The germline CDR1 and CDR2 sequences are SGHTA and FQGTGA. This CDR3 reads CASSGGQNSPLHF. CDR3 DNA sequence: TGTGCCAGCAGCGGGGGACAAAATTCACCCCTCCACTTT.

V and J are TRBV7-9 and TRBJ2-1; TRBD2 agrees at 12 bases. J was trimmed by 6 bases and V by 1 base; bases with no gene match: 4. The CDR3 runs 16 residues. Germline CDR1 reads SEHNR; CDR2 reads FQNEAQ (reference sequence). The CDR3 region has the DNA TGTGCCAGCAGCTTAGTGCGGACTAGCGGGATCAATGAGCAGTTCTTC. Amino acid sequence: CASSLVRTSGINEQFF.

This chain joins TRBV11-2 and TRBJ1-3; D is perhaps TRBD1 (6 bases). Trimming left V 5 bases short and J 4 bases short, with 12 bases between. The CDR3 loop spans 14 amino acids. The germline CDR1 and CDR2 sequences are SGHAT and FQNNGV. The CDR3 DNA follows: TGTGCCAGCAGCAGTGTGACAGGAGGAAACACCATATATTTT. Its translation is CASSSVTGGNTIYF. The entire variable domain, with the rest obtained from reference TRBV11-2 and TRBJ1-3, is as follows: EAGVAQSPRYKIIEKRQSVAFWCNPISGHATLYWYQQILGQGPKLLIQFQNNGVVDDSQLPKDRFSAERLKGVDSTLKIQPAKLEDSAVYLCASSSVTGGNTIYFGEGSWLTVV.

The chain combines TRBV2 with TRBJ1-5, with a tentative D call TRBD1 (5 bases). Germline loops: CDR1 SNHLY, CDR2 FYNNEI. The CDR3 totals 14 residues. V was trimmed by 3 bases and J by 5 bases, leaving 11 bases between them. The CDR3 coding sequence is TGTGCCAGCAGTGAGGGCATGGGGCATCAGCCCCAGCATTTT. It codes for CASSEGMGHQPQHF.

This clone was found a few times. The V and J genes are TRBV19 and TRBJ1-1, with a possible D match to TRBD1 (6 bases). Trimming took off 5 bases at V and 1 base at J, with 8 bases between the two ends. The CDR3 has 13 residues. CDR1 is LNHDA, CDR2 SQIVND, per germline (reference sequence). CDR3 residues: CASSPGQNTEAFF. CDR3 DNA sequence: TGTGCCAGTAGTCCGGGACAGAACACTGAAGCTTTCTTT. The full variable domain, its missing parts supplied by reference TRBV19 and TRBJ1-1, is DGGITQSPKYLFRKEGQNVTLSCEQNLNHDAMYWYRQDPGQGLRLIYYSQIVNDFQKGDIAEGYSVSREKKESFPLTVTSAQKNPTAFYLCASSPGQNTEAFFGQGTRLTVV.

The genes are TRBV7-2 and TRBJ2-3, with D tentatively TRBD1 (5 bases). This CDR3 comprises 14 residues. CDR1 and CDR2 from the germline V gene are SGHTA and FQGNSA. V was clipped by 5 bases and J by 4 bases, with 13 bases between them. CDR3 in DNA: TGTGCCAGCAGCCCAGGGTTATATGCAGATACGCAGTATTTT. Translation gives CASSPGLYADTQYF.

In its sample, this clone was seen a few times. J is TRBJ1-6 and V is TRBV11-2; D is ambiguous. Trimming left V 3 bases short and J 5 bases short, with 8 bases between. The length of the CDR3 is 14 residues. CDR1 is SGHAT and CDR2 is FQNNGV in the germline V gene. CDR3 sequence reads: CASSFSGDNSPLHF. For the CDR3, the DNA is TGTGCCAGCAGCTTCTCCGGAGATAATTCACCCCTCCACTTT.

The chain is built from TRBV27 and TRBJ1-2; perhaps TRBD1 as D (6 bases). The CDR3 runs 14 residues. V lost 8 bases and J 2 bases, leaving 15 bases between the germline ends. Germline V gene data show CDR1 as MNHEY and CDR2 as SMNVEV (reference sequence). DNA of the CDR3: TGTGCCAGCGGGGGCCGGGACCGGAACTATGGCTACACCTTC. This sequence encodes CASGGRDRNYGYTF.

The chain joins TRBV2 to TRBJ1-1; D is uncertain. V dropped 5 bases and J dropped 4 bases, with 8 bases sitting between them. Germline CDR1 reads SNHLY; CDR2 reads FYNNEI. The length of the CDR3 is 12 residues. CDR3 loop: CASSIPGTEAFF. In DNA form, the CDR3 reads TGTGCCAGCAGTATACCGGGCACTGAAGCTTTCTTT.

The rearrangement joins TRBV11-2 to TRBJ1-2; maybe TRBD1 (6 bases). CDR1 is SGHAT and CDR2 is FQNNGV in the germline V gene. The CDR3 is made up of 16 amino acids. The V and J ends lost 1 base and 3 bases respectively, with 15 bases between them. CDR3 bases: TGTGCCAGCAGCTTAGGGGGGTCAGGGGCTTACTATGGCTACACCTTC. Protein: CASSLGGSGAYYGYTF.

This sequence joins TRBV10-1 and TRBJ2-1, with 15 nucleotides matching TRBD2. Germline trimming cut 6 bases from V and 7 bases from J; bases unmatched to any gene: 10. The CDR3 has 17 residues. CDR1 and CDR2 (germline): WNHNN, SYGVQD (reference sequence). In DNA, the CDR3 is TGCGCCAGCAGCGCCGATGGACTAGCGGGGGGGAGGAATGAGCAGTTCTTC. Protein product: CASSADGLAGGRNEQFF.

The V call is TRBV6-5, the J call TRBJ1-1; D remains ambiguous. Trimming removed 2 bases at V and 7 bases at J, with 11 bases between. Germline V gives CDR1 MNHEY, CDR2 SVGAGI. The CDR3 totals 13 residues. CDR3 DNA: TGTGCCAGCAGTTACAGTTTACACATTGAAGCTTTCTTT. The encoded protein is CASSYSLHIEAFF.

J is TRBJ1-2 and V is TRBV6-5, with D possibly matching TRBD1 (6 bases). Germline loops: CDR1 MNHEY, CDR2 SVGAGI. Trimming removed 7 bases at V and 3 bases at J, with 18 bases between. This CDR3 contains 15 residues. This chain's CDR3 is CASKAMDSQDYGYTF. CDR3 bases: TGTGCCAGCAAGGCGATGGACAGTCAAGACTATGGCTACACCTTC.